Following are 27 T cell receptor beta chains from one sample sequenced in a study of post-analysis software for immune sequencing data. General study findings and limits: Five TRBV segments, including TRBV5-6, TRBV5-1 and TRBV20-1, were more frequent in patients than controls.

Their recognized antigens are unknown. Every TCR beta cDNA library bore unique molecular identifiers. TCRdb itself ran the PCR reads through MiXCR, one entry per CDR3 protein. Of hundreds of thousands of distinct CDR3 sequences detected, 55% to 70% appear once; the ten largest clones hold about 11%. Specimen: blood. These receptors came from a girl aged 2 to 9 with multiple sclerosis.

This chain links TRBV7-9 with TRBJ1-1; D is undetermined. Trimming removed 8 bases at V and 0 bases at J, with 10 bases between. CDR1 and CDR2 (germline): SEHNR, FQNEAQ (reference sequence). The CDR3 is made up of 13 amino acids. Here the CDR3 reads CASGSGMNTEAFF. The CDR3 DNA reads as TGTGCCAGCGGCAGCGGAATGAACACTGAAGCTTTCTTT.

The chain carries TRBV27 and TRBJ1-1; the D is unclear. CDR3 size: 16 residues. Per the germline V gene, CDR1 is MNHEY and CDR2 is SMNVEV (reference sequence). V was clipped by 0 bases and J by 2 bases, with 13 bases between them. Here the CDR3 reads CASSLSSSSINTEAFF. CDR3 sequence (DNA): TGTGCCAGCAGTTTATCGTCCAGCAGCATCAACACTGAAGCTTTCTTT.

With respect to this clonotype: A junction boundary mismatches the germline segment, possibly from a read error. V and J are TRBV29-1 and TRBJ1-1, with D tentatively TRBD1 (5 bases). Germline loops: CDR1 SQVTM, CDR2 ANQGSEA. The CDR3 totals 8 residues. The CDR3 DNA follows: TGCGGCGTGGCACAGGATTTCTTT. It translates to CGVAQDFF.

The chain uses TRBV6-6 and TRBJ1-2; D remains unclear. CDR1 is MNHNY, CDR2 SVGAGI, per germline (reference sequence). V gave up 5 bases and J gave up 6 bases, with 19 bases separating them. This CDR3 is 15 amino acids long. CDR3 in amino acids: CASSTEHVPLDGYTF. Written as DNA, the CDR3 is TGTGCCAGCAGTACTGAACACGTACCCCTAGATGGCTACACCTTC.

The chain links TRBV4-2 to TRBJ2-3; tentatively, D is TRBD1 (6 bases). V was pared by 0 bases and J by 2 bases, with 12 bases between. There are 16 residues in the CDR3. Germline V gene data show CDR1 as LGHNA and CDR2 as YNFKEQ. The CDR3 DNA follows: TGTGCCAGCAGCCAAGAATGGGACACTTTCACAGATACGCAGTATTTT. Translating it yields CASSQEWDTFTDTQYF.

This clonotype came up a few times. The chain has TRBV29-1 and TRBJ1-2; a weak D match, TRBD1 (5 bases). The CDR3 is 13 amino acids. The germline gives CDR1 SQVTM, CDR2 ANQGSEA. V shed 8 bases and J shed 8 bases, with 21 bases lying between them. In DNA, the CDR3 is TGCAGCTCCGCCGAGGGGACTCGGGAAGGCTACACCTTC. Its translation is CSSAEGTREGYTF.

V and J are TRBV7-2 and TRBJ2-1; weak D call: TRBD2 (5 bases). Per germline, CDR1 SGHTA and CDR2 FQGNSA. V was pared by 4 bases and J by 7 bases, with 17 bases between. This CDR3 contains 15 residues. The CDR3 reads CASSSDLLELNEQFF. CDR3 DNA: TGTGCCAGCAGCTCGGACTTACTCGAACTTAATGAGCAGTTCTTC.

The CDR3 reads CASSQGRGTNSPLHF. The CDR3 region has the DNA TGCGCCAGCAGCCAAGGCCGGGGGACCAATTCACCCCTCCACTTT. V and J are TRBV4-3 and TRBJ1-6; the D gene is possibly TRBD1 (5 bases). V lost 1 base and J lost 7, with 11 bases in between. Germline values: CDR1 LGHNA, CDR2 YSLEER. CDR3 length equals 15 residues.

The J gene is TRBJ2-3, the V gene TRBV20-1; D unclear. CDR3 length equals 15 residues. V lost 0 bases and J lost 1, with 11 bases in between. Per the germline V gene, CDR1 is DFQATT and CDR2 is SNEGSKA (reference sequence). In nucleotides, the CDR3 is TGCAGTGCTAGAGATCAAGGGCAGGGCACAGATACGCAGTATTTT. It yields the protein CSARDQGQGTDTQYF.

The chain employs TRBV10-1 and TRBJ2-5; D perhaps matches TRBD1 (5 bases). Trimming removed 2 bases at V and 2 bases at J, with 12 bases between. Germline CDR1 is WNHNN and CDR2 is SYGVQD (reference sequence). There are 15 residues in the CDR3. CDR3 bases: TGCGCCAGCAGTGAGGAATGGACACAACAAGAGACCCAGTACTTC. It specifies CASSEEWTQQETQYF.

The chain couples TRBV3-1 to TRBJ2-3; D is unclear. The length of the CDR3 is 15 residues. CDR1 and CDR2 from the germline V gene are LGHDT and YNNKEL (reference sequence). The ends were cut back, 0 bases at V and 2 bases at J, with 9 bases in the middle. The CDR3: CASSQDGFLTDTQYF. For the CDR3, the DNA is TGTGCCAGCAGCCAAGATGGCTTTCTCACAGATACGCAGTATTTT.

The chain couples TRBV30 to TRBJ2-6, with TRBD1 identical over 10 bases. The CDR3 runs to 16 residues. The V gene's germline CDR1 is GTSNPN and CDR2 SVGIG (reference sequence). V shed 7 bases and J 2 bases; nucleotides not matched to a gene: 8. The CDR3 sequence is CALTGTGVAGANVLTF. The CDR3 DNA reads TGTGCCTTGACCGGGACAGGGGTCGCTGGGGCCAACGTCCTGACTTTC.

V is TRBV20-1 and J is TRBJ2-3; TRBD2 matches at 11 bases. Germline-derived CDR1 and CDR2 are DFQATT and SNEGSKA (reference sequence). The trim removed 4 bases at V and 4 bases at J, leaving 1 base unmatched. This CDR3 comprises 13 residues. DNA of the CDR3: TGCAGTGCTACGGGACTAGCGGCAGATACGCAGTATTTT. The encoded protein is CSATGLAADTQYF.

This clonotype turned up a few times. The rearrangement uses TRBV28 and TRBJ2-3, with TRBD2 matching over 9 bases. After removal of 6 bases from V and 5 bases from J, the junction contained 12 bases not matched to a gene. The germline V gene has CDR1 MDHEN and CDR2 SYDVKM. The CDR3 has 16 residues. The CDR3 sequence: CASRSPRDSGGDTQYF. In DNA form, the CDR3 reads TGTGCCAGCAGATCCCCCCGGGATAGCGGGGGAGATACGCAGTATTTT.

The chain uses TRBV27 and TRBJ1-2; weak D call: TRBD1 (6 bases). Germline lookup yields CDR1 MNHEY and CDR2 SMNVEV (reference sequence). The CDR3 spans 11 residues. The germline V and J ends were trimmed by 9 bases and 8 bases, with 13 bases remaining between them. CDR3 bases: TGTGCCAGTGGGCTGGGGGGCGGCTACACCTTC. Its protein product is CASGLGGGYTF.

This chain uses TRBV6-5 with TRBJ2-7; D unclear. The V gene lost 3 bases and the J gene lost 1 base, with 13 bases spanning the gap. Germline CDR1 is MNHEY and CDR2 is SVGAGI. This CDR3 has 15 residues. This CDR3 reads CASSYRKFGSYEQYF. In DNA, the CDR3 is TGTGCCAGCAGTTATCGGAAATTCGGGTCCTACGAGCAGTACTTC.

This chain connects TRBV4-2 to TRBJ2-7; 9 nucleotides agree with TRBD1. Trimming at V came to 0 bases and at J to 3 bases, leaving 3 bases not matched to a gene. This CDR3 has 15 amino acids. Germline V gives CDR1 LGHNA, CDR2 YNFKEQ. CDR3 residues: CASSQDPGQGYEQYF. For the CDR3, the DNA is TGTGCCAGCAGCCAAGACCCGGGACAGGGCTACGAGCAGTACTTC.

V usage is TRBV2 and J usage is TRBJ2-1, with TRBD1 matching 9 bases. Germline values: CDR1 SNHLY, CDR2 FYNNEI. V was pared by 7 bases and J by 3 bases, with 7 bases of the junction left unmatched. The CDR3 is 15 residues long. The CDR3 sequence: CASTLGQGNYNEQFF. Here the CDR3 DNA reads TGTGCCAGCACCCTCGGACAGGGGAACTACAATGAGCAGTTCTTC.

This clonotype was picked up a small number of times. This sequence joins TRBV6-4 and TRBJ1-4, with no clear D. The CDR3 sequence is 13 residues long. CDR1 and CDR2 (germline): MRHNA, SNTAGT. V was trimmed by 5 bases and J by 3 bases, leaving 7 bases between them. The DNA of the CDR3 is TGTGCCAGCAGTACGGGCCCTAATGAAAAACTGTTTTTT. Translating gives CASSTGPNEKLFF.

The V gene is TRBV5-6, the J gene TRBJ2-7; 10 bases map to TRBD2. The V segment lost 5 bases and the J segment 5 bases; nucleotides outside the gene matches: 13. The germline V gene has CDR1 SGHDT and CDR2 YYEEEE. This CDR3 is 16 amino acids long. The CDR3 nucleotides are TGTGCCAGCAGATCAACCCCGGGGCTAGCGGGAGACGAGCAGTACTTC. It codes for CASRSTPGLAGDEQYF.

The chain is built from TRBV10-2 and TRBJ1-2; 7 positions match TRBD1. With 6 bases clipped from V and 6 bases from J, the junction kept 13 bases outside the gene matches. CDR3 length equals 15 residues. Looked up from germline, CDR1 is WSHSY and CDR2 is SAAADI. The DNA of the CDR3 is TGCGCCAGCAGCTCCACCCGACAGGGTGGGGATGGCTACACCTTC. Residues: CASSSTRQGGDGYTF.

This clonotype was seen a single time. The chain recombines TRBV7-8 with TRBJ2-3; D may be TRBD1 or TRBD2 (5 bases each). This CDR3 is built from 16 residues. V lost 2 bases, J lost 4 bases, and 16 bases lay in between. Germline CDR1 is SGHVS and CDR2 is FQNEAQ. CDR3 sequence: CASSLLGPAAADTQYF. The CDR3 DNA is TGTGCCAGCAGCTTATTGGGGCCAGCGGCGGCAGATACGCAGTATTTT.

Written as DNA, the CDR3 is TGTGCCAGCTCACCTTCGGGTGCCCCTTCGAAACATAACGTCCTGACTTTC. Translated: CASSPSGAPSKHNVLTF. This rearrangement joins TRBV18 to TRBJ2-6, with D unresolved. The CDR3 has 17 residues. Deletions cut 3 bases from V and 10 bases from J, with 22 bases between. The germline V gene has CDR1 KGHSH and CDR2 LQKENI.

The gene calls are TRBV10-1 and TRBJ2-1; 11 nucleotides agree with TRBD2. J lost 8 bases, V lost 3 bases, and 6 bases had no gene match. Germline V gene data show CDR1 as WNHNN and CDR2 as SYGVQD (reference sequence). The CDR3 consists of 15 residues. The chain's CDR3 is CASSDLAGGPDEQFF. CDR3 in DNA: TGCGCCAGCAGTGACTTAGCGGGAGGGCCGGATGAGCAGTTCTTC.

This clonotype appeared a few times. V gene TRBV20-1 combines with J gene TRBJ2-5; 7 bases agree with TRBD2. The CDR3 covers 15 residues. Germline loops: CDR1 DFQATT, CDR2 SNEGSKA (reference sequence). V shed 3 bases and J 0 bases; nucleotides not matched to a gene: 7. The CDR3 spells CSARESGAYQETQYF. CDR3 DNA: TGCAGTGCTAGGGAGAGCGGGGCTTACCAAGAGACCCAGTACTTC.

The chain carries TRBV6-5 and TRBJ1-1; the D is unclear. Germline V CDR1 and CDR2: MNHEY, SVGAGI. The V end was cut by 5 bases, the J end by 5 bases, with 18 bases between. The CDR3 spans 15 residues. The CDR3 spells CASSPDPGLSTEAFF. CDR3 bases: TGTGCCAGCAGTCCCGACCCCGGGCTTTCGACTGAAGCTTTCTTT.

This rearrangement joins TRBV7-2 to TRBJ2-2; D is ambiguous. The CDR3 is 15 residues long. The V gene's germline CDR1 is SGHTA and CDR2 FQGNSA. Between the trimmed V and J ends, which lost 2 bases and 1 base, there was a span of 8 bases. CDR3 sequence reads: CASSLMGQNTGELFF. The CDR3 nucleotides are TGTGCCAGCAGCTTAATGGGCCAGAACACCGGGGAGCTGTTTTTT.